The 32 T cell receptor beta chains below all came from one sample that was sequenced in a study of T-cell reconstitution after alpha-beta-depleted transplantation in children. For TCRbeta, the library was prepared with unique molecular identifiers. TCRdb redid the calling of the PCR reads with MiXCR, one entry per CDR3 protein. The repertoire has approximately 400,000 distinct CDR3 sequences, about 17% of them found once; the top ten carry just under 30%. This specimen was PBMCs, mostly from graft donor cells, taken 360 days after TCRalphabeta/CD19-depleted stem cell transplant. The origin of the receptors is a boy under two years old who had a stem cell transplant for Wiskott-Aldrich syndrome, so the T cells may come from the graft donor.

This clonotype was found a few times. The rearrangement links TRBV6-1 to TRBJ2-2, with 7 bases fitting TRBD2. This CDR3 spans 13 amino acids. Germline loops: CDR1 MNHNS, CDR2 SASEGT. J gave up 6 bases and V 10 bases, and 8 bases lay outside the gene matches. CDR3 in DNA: TGTGCCACCCAAGAGCGGGGTTCCGGGGAGCTGTTTTTT. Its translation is CATQERGSGELFF.

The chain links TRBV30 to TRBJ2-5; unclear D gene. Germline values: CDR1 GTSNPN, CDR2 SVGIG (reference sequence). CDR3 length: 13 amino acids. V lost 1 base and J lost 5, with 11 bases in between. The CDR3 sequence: CAWSGRLLETQYF. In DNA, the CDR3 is TGTGCCTGGAGTGGCAGGTTATTGGAGACCCAGTACTTC. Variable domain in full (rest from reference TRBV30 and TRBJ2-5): SQTIHQWPATLVQPVGSPLSLECTVEGTSNPNLYWYRQAAGRGLQLLFYSVGIGQISSEVPQNLSASRPQDRQFILSSKKLLLSDSGFYLCAWSGRLLETQYFGPGTRLLVL.

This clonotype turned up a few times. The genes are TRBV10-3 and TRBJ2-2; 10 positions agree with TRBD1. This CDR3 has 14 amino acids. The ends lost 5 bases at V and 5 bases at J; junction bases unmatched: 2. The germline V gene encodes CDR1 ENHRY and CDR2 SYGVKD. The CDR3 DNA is TGTGCCATCAGTCGGGACAGGGGAACCGGGGAGCTGTTTTTT. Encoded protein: CAISRDRGTGELFF.

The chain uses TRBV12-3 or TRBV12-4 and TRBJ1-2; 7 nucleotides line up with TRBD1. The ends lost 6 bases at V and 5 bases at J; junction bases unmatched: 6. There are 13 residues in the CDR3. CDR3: CASRRDSPYGYTF. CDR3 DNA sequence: TGTGCCAGCAGGAGGGACAGTCCATATGGCTACACCTTC.

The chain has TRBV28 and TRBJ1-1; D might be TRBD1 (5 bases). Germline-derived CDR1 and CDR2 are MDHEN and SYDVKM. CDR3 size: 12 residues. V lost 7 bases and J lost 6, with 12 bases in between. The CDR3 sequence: CASKAGIAEAFF. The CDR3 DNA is TGTGCCAGCAAAGCAGGGATTGCTGAAGCTTTCTTT.

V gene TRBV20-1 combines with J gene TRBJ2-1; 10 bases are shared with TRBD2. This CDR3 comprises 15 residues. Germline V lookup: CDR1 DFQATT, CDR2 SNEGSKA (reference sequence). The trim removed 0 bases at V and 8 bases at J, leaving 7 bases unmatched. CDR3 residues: CSARDPTSGADEQFF. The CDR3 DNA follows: TGCAGTGCTAGAGACCCCACTAGCGGGGCCGATGAGCAGTTCTTC.

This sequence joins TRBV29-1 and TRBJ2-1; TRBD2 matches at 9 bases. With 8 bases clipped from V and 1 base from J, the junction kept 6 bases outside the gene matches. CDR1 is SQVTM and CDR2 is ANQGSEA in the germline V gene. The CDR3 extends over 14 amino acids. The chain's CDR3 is CSSVAGASYNEQFF. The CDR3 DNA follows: TGCAGCTCCGTAGCGGGGGCATCCTACAATGAGCAGTTCTTC.

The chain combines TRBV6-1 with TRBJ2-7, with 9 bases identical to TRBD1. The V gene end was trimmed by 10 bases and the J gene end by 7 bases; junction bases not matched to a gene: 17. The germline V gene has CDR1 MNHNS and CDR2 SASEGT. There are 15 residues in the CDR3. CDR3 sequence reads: CATILSGTGSWEQYF. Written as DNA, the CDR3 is TGTGCCACAATCCTCAGTGGGACAGGGAGTTGGGAGCAGTACTTC.

This chain's CDR3 is CASSFSSWNTGELFF. CDR3 nucleotide sequence: TGCGCCAGCAGCTTTTCCTCGTGGAACACCGGGGAGCTGTTTTTT. The chain carries TRBV5-1 and TRBJ2-2; no definite D call. Germline V gene data show CDR1 as SGHRS and CDR2 as YFSETQ. Trimming pared 2 bases from V and 1 base from J, leaving 9 bases between. The CDR3 totals 15 residues.

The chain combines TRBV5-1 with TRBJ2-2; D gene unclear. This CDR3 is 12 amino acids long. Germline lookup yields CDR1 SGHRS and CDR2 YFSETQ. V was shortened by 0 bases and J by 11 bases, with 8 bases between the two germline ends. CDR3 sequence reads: CASSLVGVELFF. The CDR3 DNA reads TGCGCCAGCAGCTTGGTTGGCGTCGAGCTGTTTTTT.

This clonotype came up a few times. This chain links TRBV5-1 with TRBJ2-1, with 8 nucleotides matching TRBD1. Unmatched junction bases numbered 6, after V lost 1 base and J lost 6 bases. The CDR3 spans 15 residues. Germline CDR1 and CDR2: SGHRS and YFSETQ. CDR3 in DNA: TGCGCCAGCAGCTTGCAGGGGGCTTATGGCAATGAGCAGTTCTTC. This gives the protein CASSLQGAYGNEQFF.

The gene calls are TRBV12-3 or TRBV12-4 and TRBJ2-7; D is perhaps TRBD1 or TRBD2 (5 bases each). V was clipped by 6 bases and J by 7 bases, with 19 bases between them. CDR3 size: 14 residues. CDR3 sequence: CASSPHLPGREQYF. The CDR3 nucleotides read TGTGCCAGCAGCCCACATCTCCCGGGACGGGAGCAGTACTTC.

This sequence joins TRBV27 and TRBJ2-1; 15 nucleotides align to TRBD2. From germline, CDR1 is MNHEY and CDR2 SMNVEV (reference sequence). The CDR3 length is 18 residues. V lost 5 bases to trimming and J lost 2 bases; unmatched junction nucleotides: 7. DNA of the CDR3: TGTGCCAGCAGTCCCGGACTAGCGGGGGGGCGGACCTACAATGAGCAGTTCTTC. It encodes CASSPGLAGGRTYNEQFF.

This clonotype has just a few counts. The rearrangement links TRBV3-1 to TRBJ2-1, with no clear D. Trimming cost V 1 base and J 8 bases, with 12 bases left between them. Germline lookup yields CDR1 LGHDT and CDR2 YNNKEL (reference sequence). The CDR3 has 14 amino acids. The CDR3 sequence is CASSQARPSHEQFF. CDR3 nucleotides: TGTGCCAGCAGCCAAGCCCGGCCAAGCCATGAGCAGTTCTTC.

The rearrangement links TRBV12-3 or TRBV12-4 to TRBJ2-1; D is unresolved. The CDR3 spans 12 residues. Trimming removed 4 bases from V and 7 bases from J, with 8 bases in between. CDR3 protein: CASSWFWNEQFF. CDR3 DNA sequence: TGTGCCAGCAGTTGGTTCTGGAATGAGCAGTTCTTC.

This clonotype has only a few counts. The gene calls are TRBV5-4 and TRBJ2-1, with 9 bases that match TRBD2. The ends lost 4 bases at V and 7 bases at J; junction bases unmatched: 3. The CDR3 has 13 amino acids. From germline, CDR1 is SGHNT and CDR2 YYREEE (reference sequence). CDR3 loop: CASSPAGGNEQFF. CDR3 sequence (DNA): TGTGCCAGCAGCCCGGCGGGGGGGAATGAGCAGTTCTTC.

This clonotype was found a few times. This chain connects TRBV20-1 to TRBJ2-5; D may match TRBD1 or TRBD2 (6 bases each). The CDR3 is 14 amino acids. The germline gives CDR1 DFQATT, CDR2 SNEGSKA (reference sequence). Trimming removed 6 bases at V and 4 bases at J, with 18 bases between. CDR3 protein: CSAAKGGKRETQYF. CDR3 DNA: TGCAGTGCGGCTAAAGGGGGGAAGAGAGAGACCCAGTACTTC.

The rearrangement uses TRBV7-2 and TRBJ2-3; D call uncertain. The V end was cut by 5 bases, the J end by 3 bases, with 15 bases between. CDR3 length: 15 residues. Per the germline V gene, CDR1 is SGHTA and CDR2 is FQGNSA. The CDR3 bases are TGTGCCAGCAGCCCATGGAAGGCACGGACAGATACGCAGTATTTT. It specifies CASSPWKARTDTQYF.

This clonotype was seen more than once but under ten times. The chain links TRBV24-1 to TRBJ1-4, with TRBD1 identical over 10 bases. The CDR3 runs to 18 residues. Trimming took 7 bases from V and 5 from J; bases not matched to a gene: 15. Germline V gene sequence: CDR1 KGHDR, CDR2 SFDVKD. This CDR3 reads CATSASPGQGPPNEKLFF. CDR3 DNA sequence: TGTGCCACCAGCGCCTCCCCGGGACAGGGGCCGCCGAATGAAAAACTGTTTTTT.

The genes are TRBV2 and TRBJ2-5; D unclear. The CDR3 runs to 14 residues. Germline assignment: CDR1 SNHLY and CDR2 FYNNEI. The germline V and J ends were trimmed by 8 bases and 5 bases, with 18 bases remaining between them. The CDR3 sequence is CASRGRWVGETQYF. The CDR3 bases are TGTGCCAGCCGAGGCCGTTGGGTTGGGGAGACCCAGTACTTC.

The CDR3 loop reads CASSLRRQETQYF. The DNA of the CDR3 is TGTGCCAGCAGTCTCCGGAGACAAGAGACCCAGTACTTC. The chain couples TRBV6-1 to TRBJ2-5; D is ambiguous. This CDR3 contains 13 residues. Deletions cut 5 bases from V and 2 bases from J, with 9 bases between. Germline CDR1 is MNHNS and CDR2 is SASEGT.

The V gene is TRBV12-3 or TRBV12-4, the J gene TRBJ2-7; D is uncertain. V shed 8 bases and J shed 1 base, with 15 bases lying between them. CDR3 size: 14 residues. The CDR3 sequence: CASGVRTTSYEQYF. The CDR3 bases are TGTGCCAGCGGGGTACGCACGACATCCTACGAGCAGTACTTC.

The CDR3 is CASSLDHRNTEAFF. The CDR3 DNA reads as TGCGCCAGCAGCTTGGACCACCGTAACACTGAAGCTTTCTTT. V and J are TRBV5-1 and TRBJ1-1; D is uncertain. V lost 0 bases and J lost 2, with 8 bases in between. Germline assignment: CDR1 SGHRS and CDR2 YFSETQ. The CDR3 runs to 14 residues.

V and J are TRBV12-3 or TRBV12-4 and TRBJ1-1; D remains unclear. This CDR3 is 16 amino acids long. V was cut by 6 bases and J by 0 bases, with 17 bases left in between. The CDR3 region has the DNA TGTGCCAGCAGCCCTGGCGTGAGACGGTTGAACACTGAAGCTTTCTTT. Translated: CASSPGVRRLNTEAFF.

The CDR3 region has the DNA TGTGCCAGCAGTTTCCTGGCGGGGGGGCTATTGGGGGAGCTGTTTTTT. Protein: CASSFLAGGLLGELFF. The gene calls are TRBV27 and TRBJ2-2, with 9 bases fitting TRBD2. The CDR3 runs to 16 residues. With V trimmed by 3 bases and J by 8 bases, 10 bases remained unmatched. Germline CDR1 is MNHEY and CDR2 is SMNVEV (reference sequence).

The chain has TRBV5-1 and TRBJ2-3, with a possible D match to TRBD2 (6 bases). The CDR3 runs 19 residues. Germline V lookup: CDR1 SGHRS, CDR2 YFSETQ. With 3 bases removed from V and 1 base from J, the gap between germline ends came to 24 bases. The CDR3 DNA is TGCGCCAGCAGCTCCCGACCTGGGGAGTTGGGACTTGGCACAGATACGCAGTATTTT. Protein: CASSSRPGELGLGTDTQYF.

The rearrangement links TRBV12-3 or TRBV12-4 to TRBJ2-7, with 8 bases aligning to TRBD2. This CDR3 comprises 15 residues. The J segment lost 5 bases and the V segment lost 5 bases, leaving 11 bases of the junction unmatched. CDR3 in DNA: TGTGCCAGCAGTGTAAAGGGAAGCGGGAGCCACGAGCAGTACTTC. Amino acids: CASSVKGSGSHEQYF.

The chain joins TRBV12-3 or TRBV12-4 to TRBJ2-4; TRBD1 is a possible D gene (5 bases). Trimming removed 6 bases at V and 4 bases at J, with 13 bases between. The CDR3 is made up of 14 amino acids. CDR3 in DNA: TGTGCCAGCAGCCTCCAGGGAAGGAAAAACATTCAGTACTTC. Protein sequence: CASSLQGRKNIQYF.

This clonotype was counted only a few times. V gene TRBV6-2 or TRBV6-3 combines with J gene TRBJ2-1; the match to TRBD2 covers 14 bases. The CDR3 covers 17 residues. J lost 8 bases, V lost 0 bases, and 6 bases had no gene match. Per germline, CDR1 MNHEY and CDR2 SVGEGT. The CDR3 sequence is CASSYSRLAGGPDEQFF. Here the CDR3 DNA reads TGTGCCAGCAGTTACTCCCGACTAGCGGGAGGGCCGGATGAGCAGTTCTTC.

CDR3 region: CASSYRGSSIYEQYF. CDR3 coding DNA: TGTGCCAGCAGCTACAGGGGGTCCTCAATTTACGAGCAGTACTTC. The rearrangement joins TRBV7-8 to TRBJ2-7; 8 nucleotides line up with TRBD1. The CDR3 is 15 residues long. From germline, CDR1 is SGHVS and CDR2 FQNEAQ. V gave up 4 bases and J gave up 4 bases; unmatched junction bases: 9.

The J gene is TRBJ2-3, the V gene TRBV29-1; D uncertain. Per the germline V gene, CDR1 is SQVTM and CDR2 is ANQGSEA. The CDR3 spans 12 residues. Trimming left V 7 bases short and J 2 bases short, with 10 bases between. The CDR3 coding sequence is TGCAGCGCTTCCCGGGTCACAGATACGCAGTATTTT. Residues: CSASRVTDTQYF.

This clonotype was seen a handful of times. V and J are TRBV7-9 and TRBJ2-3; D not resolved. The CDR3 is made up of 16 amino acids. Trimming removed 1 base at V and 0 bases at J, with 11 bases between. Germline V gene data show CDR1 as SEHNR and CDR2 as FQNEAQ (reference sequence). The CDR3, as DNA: TGTGCCAGCAGCTTAGGGAGAGGACCTAGCACAGATACGCAGTATTTT. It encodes CASSLGRGPSTDTQYF.